The 25 T cell receptor beta chains reported below all come from one sample, sequenced in a study of radiation and T cells in renal cell carcinoma. Sample time point: baseline pretreatment blood. Treatment meaning: 15 Gy SBRT to primary tumor, nephrectomy 4 weeks later. Libraries were prepared by immunoSEQ multiplex PCR; TCRdb keeps only in-frame clonotypes and omits some of them. The data contain 150,000 or so clones, about 87% of them singletons. Sequencing used blood, obtained from a patient whose treatment included radiotherapy and nephrectomy. These receptors all come from a woman aged 70-85 years with renal cell carcinoma.

The gene calls are TRBV5-6 and TRBJ2-7, with TRBD2 matching 13 bases. The trim removed 1 base at V and 2 bases at J, leaving 6 bases unmatched. The length of the CDR3 is 17 residues. Germline V gene lookup returns CDR1 SGHDT and CDR2 YYEEEE. The CDR3 spells CASSLRLAGGRTYEQYF. The CDR3 DNA sequence: TGTGCCAGCAGCTTGAGACTAGCGGGGGGTCGCACCTACGAGCAGTACTTC.

This clone was seen a single time. This chain uses TRBV11-3 with TRBJ2-3; the match to TRBD2 covers 9 bases. Germline assignment: CDR1 SGHNT and CDR2 YENEEA. V was clipped by 2 bases and J by 3 bases; unmatched bases: 9. The CDR3 is 17 residues long. Here the CDR3 reads CASSLRVSGGGTDTQYF. CDR3 bases: TGTGCCAGCAGCTTAAGGGTTAGCGGGGGAGGAACAGATACGCAGTATTTT.

This rearrangement joins TRBV11-3 to TRBJ2-5; 13 bases line up with TRBD2. The CDR3 covers 17 residues. V dropped 1 base and J dropped 2; count of bases not matched to a gene: 4. The germline V gene encodes CDR1 SGHNT and CDR2 YENEEA. Here the CDR3 reads CASSLGGTSGVQETQYF. The CDR3 nucleotides read TGTGCCAGCAGCTTAGGGGGGACTAGCGGGGTACAAGAGACCCAGTACTTC.

This clone was counted once. The chain is built from TRBV27 and TRBJ1-6; no reliable D call. The V gene lost 6 bases and the J gene lost 6 bases, with 18 bases spanning the gap. The CDR3 length is 16 residues. Germline loops: CDR1 MNHEY, CDR2 SMNVEV (reference sequence). CDR3 loop: CASSGGLPRINSPLHF. Here the CDR3 DNA reads TGTGCCAGCAGCGGAGGGCTCCCGAGGATTAATTCACCCCTCCACTTT.

The gene calls are TRBV11-1 and TRBJ2-1; perhaps TRBD1 as D (6 bases). CDR1 and CDR2 (germline): SGHAT, FQDESV (reference sequence). The V end was cut by 5 bases, the J end by 8 bases, with 19 bases between. The CDR3 runs to 15 residues. In DNA, the CDR3 is TGTGCCAGCAGCCTTCAGATGCACAGGGTCGATGAGCAGTTCTTC. Translating gives CASSLQMHRVDEQFF.

The V call is TRBV27, the J call TRBJ2-5; 9 bases are a match to TRBD2. CDR1 MNHEY and CDR2 SMNVEV come from the germline V gene (reference sequence). The V gene end was trimmed by 0 bases and the J gene end by 0 bases; junction bases not matched to a gene: 5. The CDR3 runs 17 residues. The CDR3 sequence: CASSLSRGGANQETQYF. The CDR3, as DNA: TGTGCCAGCAGTTTATCGCGCGGGGGGGCTAACCAAGAGACCCAGTACTTC.

The chain links TRBV30 to TRBJ2-1; D not certain. The ends were cut back, 3 bases at V and 10 bases at J, with 16 bases in the middle. The CDR3 length is 13 residues. Germline assignment: CDR1 GTSNPN and CDR2 SVGIG (reference sequence). The CDR3, as DNA: TGTGCCTGGAGCCCCAGCGATTATAGGGAGCAGTTCTTC. This gives the protein CAWSPSDYREQFF.

The chain has TRBV6-6 and TRBJ1-1, with D hard to call. Trimming shortened V by 0 bases and J by 6 bases, and 2 bases separated the two germline ends. The CDR3 extends over 11 amino acids. The V gene's germline CDR1 is MNHNY and CDR2 SVGAGI (reference sequence). DNA for the CDR3: TGTGCCAGCAGTTACTCGGCTGAAGCTTTCTTT. It yields the protein CASSYSAEAFF.

This clone has only a few counts. The chain has TRBV6-6 and TRBJ1-5; no clear D gene. The V end was cut by 4 bases, the J end by 1 base, with 8 bases between. This CDR3 spans 14 amino acids. Per germline, CDR1 MNHNY and CDR2 SVGAGI (reference sequence). The CDR3 reads CASSSRGSNQPQHF. The CDR3 bases are TGTGCCAGCAGTTCACGCGGGAGCAATCAGCCCCAGCATTTT.

The gene calls are TRBV13 and TRBJ1-6, with a possible D match to TRBD1 (5 bases). This CDR3 spans 14 amino acids. V was clipped by 6 bases and J by 8 bases, with 14 bases between them. From germline, CDR1 is PRHDT and CDR2 FYEKMQ (reference sequence). The CDR3 here is CASRYRSLDSPLHF. In nucleotides, the CDR3 is TGTGCCAGCAGATACAGGAGTCTCGATTCACCCCTCCACTTT.

CDR3 coding DNA: TGTGCCACCAGCATCAGTTCCACTGAAGCTTTCTTT. As protein: CATSISSTEAFF. The V and J genes are TRBV15 and TRBJ1-1; D is unresolved. Trimming took 4 bases from V and 4 from J, leaving 7 bases between them. Germline assignment: CDR1 LNHNV and CDR2 YYDKDF (reference sequence). This CDR3 has 12 amino acids.

The rearrangement links TRBV28 to TRBJ1-1; D remains ambiguous. The CDR3 loop spans 14 amino acids. In germline, CDR1 is MDHEN, CDR2 SYDVKM. The ends were cut back, 8 bases at V and 0 bases at J, with 13 bases in the middle. Here the CDR3 reads CASLDVLMNTEAFF. CDR3 nucleotide sequence: TGTGCCAGCCTGGACGTTTTAATGAACACTGAAGCTTTCTTT.

The chain links TRBV29-1 to TRBJ2-2; 8 positions agree with TRBD2. The CDR3 length is 13 residues. The V gene's germline CDR1 is SQVTM and CDR2 ANQGSEA. Unmatched junction bases numbered 1, after V lost 7 bases and J lost 0 bases. The CDR3 coding sequence is TGCAGCGGCGGGGGGCCGAACACCGGGGAGCTGTTTTTT. Translating it yields CSGGGPNTGELFF.

The genes are TRBV30 and TRBJ2-3; 8 positions match TRBD2. Germline CDR1 and CDR2: GTSNPN and SVGIG (reference sequence). With 2 bases clipped from V and 5 bases from J, the junction kept 6 bases outside the gene matches. This CDR3 is built from 14 residues. The CDR3 spells CAWSSGGAGDTQYF. CDR3 in DNA: TGTGCCTGGAGTTCCGGGGGGGCAGGAGATACGCAGTATTTT.

The V gene is TRBV5-5, the J gene TRBJ2-3, with 9 bases lining up with TRBD2. V dropped 4 bases and J dropped 1; count of bases not matched to a gene: 4. The germline gives CDR1 SGHKS, CDR2 YYEKEE (reference sequence). The CDR3 consists of 15 residues. The CDR3 protein is CASSPSGGRTDTQYF. DNA for the CDR3: TGTGCCAGCAGCCCGAGCGGGGGGCGCACAGATACGCAGTATTTT. Combining the CDR3 with reference TRBV5-5 and TRBJ2-3 gives the whole variable domain DAGVTQSPTHLIKTRGQQVTLRCSPISGHKSVSWYQQVLGQGPQFIFQYYEKEERGRGNFPDRFSARQFPNYSSELNVNALLLGDSALYLCASSPSGGRTDTQYFGPGTRLTVL.

This clone was recorded a few times. The chain is built from TRBV30 and TRBJ1-1; 9 bases align to TRBD1. Germline values: CDR1 GTSNPN, CDR2 SVGIG (reference sequence). Trimming took 3 bases from V and 4 from J; bases not matched to a gene: 6. The CDR3 consists of 14 residues. Here the CDR3 reads CAWRGDRVFTEAFF. CDR3 in DNA: TGTGCCTGGAGGGGGGACAGGGTATTCACTGAAGCTTTCTTT.

The chain has TRBV30 and TRBJ1-1; TRBD1 might be the D (6 bases). Germline values: CDR1 GTSNPN, CDR2 SVGIG (reference sequence). V lost 2 bases to trimming and J lost 3 bases, with 13 bases between them. The CDR3 totals 14 residues. In nucleotides, the CDR3 is TGTGCCTGGAGTAAAGGAAGGGGGGACACTGAAGCTTTCTTT. Its translation is CAWSKGRGDTEAFF.

The chain is built from TRBV7-8 and TRBJ2-7, with no clear D. Trimming took 1 base from V and 2 from J, leaving 9 bases between them. CDR3 length: 14 amino acids. Germline V gene sequence: CDR1 SGHVS, CDR2 FQNEAQ. CDR3 in DNA: TGTGCCAGCAGCTTAGAACCATTGGCCTACGAGCAGTACTTC. Residues: CASSLEPLAYEQYF. Based on the CDR3 plus reference TRBV7-8 and TRBJ2-7, the full variable domain is GAGVSQSPRYKVAKRGQDVALRCDPISGHVSLFWYQQALGQGPEFLTYFQNEAQLDKSGLPSDRFFAERPEGSVSTLKIQRTQQEDSAVYLCASSLEPLAYEQYFGPGTRLTVT.

The chain joins TRBV6-5 to TRBJ2-2; D not resolved. The germline V gene encodes CDR1 MNHEY and CDR2 SVGAGI. The ends were cut back, 2 bases at V and 1 base at J, with 2 bases in the middle. The CDR3 has 13 amino acids. The CDR3 sequence is CASSYKNTGELFF. The CDR3 DNA reads TGTGCCAGCAGTTACAAGAACACCGGGGAGCTGTTTTTT.

This clone showed up just once. The chain joins TRBV19 to TRBJ2-2; the D call may be TRBD1 or TRBD2 (6 bases each). V was cut by 5 bases and J by 1 base, with 14 bases left in between. The CDR3 has 16 residues. Germline-derived CDR1 and CDR2 are LNHDA and SQIVND (reference sequence). CDR3 coding DNA: TGTGCCAGTAGTCCGATCGGGGGACAGAACACCGGGGAGCTGTTTTTT. The encoded protein is CASSPIGGQNTGELFF. The variable domain in full, completed from reference TRBV19 and TRBJ2-2, reads DGGITQSPKYLFRKEGQNVTLSCEQNLNHDAMYWYRQDPGQGLRLIYYSQIVNDFQKGDIAEGYSVSREKKESFPLTVTSAQKNPTAFYLCASSPIGGQNTGELFFGEGSRLTVL.

This rearrangement joins TRBV9 to TRBJ2-1; D is possibly TRBD1 (5 bases). This CDR3 has 15 residues. In germline, CDR1 is SGDLS, CDR2 YYNGEE. Trimming pared 4 bases from V and 2 bases from J, leaving 13 bases between. In DNA, the CDR3 is TGTGCCAGCAGCTTTCAGGGTCAGGCCTACAATGAGCAGTTCTTC. Amino acids: CASSFQGQAYNEQFF.

This sequence joins TRBV19 and TRBJ1-3; D uncertain. Trimming stripped 9 bases from V and 0 bases from J, with 9 bases between. CDR3 length: 13 amino acids. Germline V lookup: CDR1 LNHDA, CDR2 SQIVND (reference sequence). CDR3 region: CASAGGSGNTIYF. Here the CDR3 DNA reads TGTGCCAGCGCAGGTGGCTCTGGAAACACCATATATTTT.

The genes are TRBV19 and TRBJ2-3; 14 bases are shared with TRBD2. V lost 5 bases and J lost 4; bases outside the gene matches: 8. Germline CDR1 reads LNHDA; CDR2 reads SQIVND (reference sequence). This CDR3 contains 17 residues. CDR3 sequence reads: CASSFPRLAGGADTQYF. The CDR3 DNA is TGTGCCAGTAGTTTTCCCCGACTAGCGGGGGGGGCAGATACGCAGTATTTT.

V gene TRBV28 combines with J gene TRBJ2-4; 10 bases are shared with TRBD2. The length of the CDR3 is 14 residues. V lost 6 bases and J lost 8; bases outside the gene matches: 7. Per germline, CDR1 MDHEN and CDR2 SYDVKM. The CDR3 nucleotides read TGTGCCAGCAGCCGAGCGGGGGGGCGGGACATTCAGTACTTC. Protein: CASSRAGGRDIQYF.

The rearrangement links TRBV5-8 to TRBJ1-6; possibly TRBD1 for D (6 bases). Germline lookup yields CDR1 SGHTS and CDR2 YDEGEE. V was shortened by 6 bases and J by 9 bases, with 16 bases between the two germline ends. The CDR3 length is 14 residues. The CDR3 nucleotides read TGTGCCAGCAAATGGGGGGGGGCGGCTTCACCCCTCCACTTT. It codes for CASKWGGAASPLHF.